Listed here are 10 T cell receptor beta chains from one sample, sequenced in a study of stem cell transplantation in POMP-related autoinflammatory disease. Some clones are missing from TCRdb's copy, which holds only in-frame ones; the method was immunoSEQ multiplex PCR. The repertoire holds 33,000 or so clones, around nine tenths seen once, with over 0.65% in the top ten. This material consisted of CD4+ T cells from PBMCs, taken before stem cell transplantation. Receptors originate from a human donor with POMP-related autoinflammation and immune dysregulation (PRAID).

This clone was counted only a few times. This chain joins TRBV11-2 and TRBJ1-2, with no clear D. The CDR3 contains 15 residues. The germline V and J ends were trimmed by 5 bases and 4 bases, with 17 bases remaining between them. Looked up from germline, CDR1 is SGHAT and CDR2 is FQNNGV. CDR3 sequence: CASSDRPSYSYGYTF. Here the CDR3 DNA reads TGTGCCAGCAGCGATAGACCGTCCTATAGCTATGGCTACACCTTC.

The J gene is TRBJ2-5, the V gene TRBV18; TRBD2 is a possible D gene (6 bases). Germline assignment: CDR1 KGHSH and CDR2 LQKENI. The CDR3 sequence is 15 residues long. The germline V and J ends were trimmed by 0 bases and 2 bases, with 10 bases remaining between them. The chain's CDR3 is CASSPPAGLQETQYF. The CDR3 nucleotides read TGTGCCAGCTCACCACCTGCGGGGCTACAAGAGACCCAGTACTTC.

The J gene is TRBJ1-4, the V gene TRBV5-1; D call uncertain. Germline loops: CDR1 SGHRS, CDR2 YFSETQ. This CDR3 is built from 14 residues. V lost 2 bases to trimming and J lost 0 bases, with 5 bases between them. CDR3 region: CASSFGATNEKLFF. The CDR3, as DNA: TGCGCCAGCAGCTTCGGTGCAACTAATGAAAAACTGTTTTTT.

The genes are TRBV5-1 and TRBJ2-7; 8 positions match TRBD1. The length of the CDR3 is 16 residues. The germline V gene has CDR1 SGHRS and CDR2 YFSETQ. V was pared by 4 bases and J by 2 bases, with 11 bases of the junction left unmatched. Here the CDR3 DNA reads TGCGCCAGCAGCCCGGTTCGTCGGACAGGGCCCTACGAGCAGTACTTC. Protein sequence: CASSPVRRTGPYEQYF.

The chain combines TRBV15 with TRBJ1-2; D may be TRBD1 (5 bases). The V gene's germline CDR1 is LNHNV and CDR2 YYDKDF (reference sequence). V was shortened by 8 bases and J by 2 bases, with 12 bases between the two germline ends. This CDR3 contains 13 residues. The CDR3, as DNA: TGTGCCACCGGGGACCGAAGGAACTATGGCTACACCTTC. Its protein product is CATGDRRNYGYTF. Supplemented by reference TRBV15 and TRBJ1-2, the full variable domain reads DAMVIQNPRYQVTQFGKPVTLSCSQTLNHNVMYWYQQKSSQAPKLLFHYYDKDFNNEADTPDNFQSRRPNTSFCFLDIRSPGLGDTAMYLCATGDRRNYGYTFGSGTRLTVV.

This clone was detected once. The rearrangement uses TRBV12-2 and TRBJ2-7; the table's TRBD2 call for D was not verified on the DNA. TRBV12-2 is annotated as a pseudogene. The CDR3 is 16 amino acids. CDR3 nucleotides: TGTGCAAGTCGCCGACCGGGACTAGCGGATTCCTACGAGCAGTACTTC. This sequence encodes CASRRPGLADSYEQYF.

This clone has just one count. This chain connects TRBV7-9 to TRBJ2-5; 12 bases are a match to TRBD2. Germline CDR1 SEHNR, CDR2 FQNEAQ (reference sequence). The CDR3 loop spans 14 amino acids. Trimming took 6 bases from V and 4 from J; bases not matched to a gene: 3. DNA for the CDR3: TGTGCCAGCAGACCTAGCGGGAGGGGAGAGACCCAGTACTTC. Its translation: CASRPSGRGETQYF.

The rearrangement uses TRBV9 and TRBJ2-1; 8 bases are a match to TRBD2. Germline V gene lookup returns CDR1 SGDLS and CDR2 YYNGEE. CDR3 size: 18 residues. Trimming cost V 4 bases and J 1 base; bases outside gene matches: 13. Here the CDR3 DNA reads TGTGCCAGCAGCACTCTCCCGACTGCGGGGGGATCCTACAATGAGCAGTTCTTC. Its translation: CASSTLPTAGGSYNEQFF.

The gene calls are TRBV5-1 and TRBJ1-6; D remains ambiguous. V lost 4 bases and J 8 bases, leaving 10 bases between the germline ends. Germline-derived CDR1 and CDR2 are SGHRS and YFSETQ. This CDR3 spans 13 amino acids. CDR3 nucleotides: TGCGCCAGCAGCCTTAAAGAGGATTCACCCCTCCACTTT. As protein: CASSLKEDSPLHF.

The genes are TRBV7-2 and TRBJ2-7; 7 bases agree with TRBD2. This CDR3 has 14 residues. The ends lost 5 bases at V and 3 bases at J; junction bases unmatched: 7. Germline assignment: CDR1 SGHTA and CDR2 FQGNSA. CDR3 loop: CASSATSSLYEQYF. The CDR3 nucleotides read TGTGCCAGCAGCGCGACTAGCTCCCTCTACGAGCAGTACTTC.